The 28 T cell receptor beta chains below come from one sample, sequenced in a study of T-cell memory formation after mild COVID-19. TCRdb ran MiXCR on the 5' RACE reads and lists one entry per CDR3 protein. The sample includes a few hundred thousand distinct CDR3 sequences, roughly an eighth seen only once; the top ten take roughly 21%. The source material was PBMCs or a T cell subset sorted from them (not recorded which). The source of these receptors is a man younger than 35 who had mild COVID-19 (a few samples of this study predate the infection). Cell type and time point are not known.

Regarding this clonotype: This may be a read error, as it is one base from a much larger clone. Written as DNA, the CDR3 is TGTGCCAGCAGCCGGACTAGCGGGGGCACAGATACGCAGTATTTT. As protein: CASSRTSGGTDTQYF. This chain joins TRBV13 and TRBJ2-3; 12 bases map to TRBD2. Trimming took 5 bases from V and 1 from J; bases not matched to a gene: 1. Germline loops: CDR1 PRHDT, CDR2 FYEKMQ (reference sequence). CDR3 length: 15 amino acids.

V is TRBV20-1 and J is TRBJ1-1, with D possibly being TRBD1 (6 bases). The CDR3 sequence is 12 residues long. The V and J ends lost 5 bases and 13 bases respectively, with 20 bases between them. CDR1 DFQATT and CDR2 SNEGSKA come from the germline V gene (reference sequence). CDR3 residues: CSASLGQSAVFF. For the CDR3, the DNA is TGCAGTGCTTCTCTCGGACAGTCAGCAGTTTTCTTT.

The V gene is TRBV6-5, the J gene TRBJ1-2; D is perhaps TRBD1 (5 bases). V lost 7 bases and J lost 0, with 12 bases in between. The CDR3 covers 14 residues. Germline CDR1 is MNHEY and CDR2 is SVGAGI. The CDR3 DNA reads as TGTGCCAGCACCACGGGGGGTGCTAACTATGGCTACACCTTC. It is translated as CASTTGGANYGYTF.

The V and J genes are TRBV7-8 and TRBJ1-5; D is undetermined. Germline V lookup: CDR1 SGHVS, CDR2 FQNEAQ. Trimming removed 1 base at V and 7 bases at J, with 5 bases between. There are 12 residues in the CDR3. The CDR3 protein is CASSLVSQPQHF. The CDR3 bases are TGTGCCAGCAGCTTAGTATCCCAGCCCCAGCATTTT.

This clonotype was observed many times. The chain joins TRBV9 to TRBJ1-3, with a possible D match to TRBD1 (6 bases). Germline V gene sequence: CDR1 SGDLS, CDR2 YYNGEE. V lost 1 base, J lost 2 bases, and 19 bases lay in between. This CDR3 is built from 18 residues. CDR3 amino acids: CASSVSQDSLLAGNTIYF. CDR3 in DNA: TGTGCCAGCAGCGTATCGCAGGACAGTTTGTTGGCTGGAAACACCATATATTTT.

This clonotype has a handful of counts. The rearrangement uses TRBV9 and TRBJ1-1; D is uncertain. Trimming took 0 bases from V and 4 from J, leaving 13 bases between them. Germline loops: CDR1 SGDLS, CDR2 YYNGEE. This CDR3 region has 15 residues. The CDR3 bases are TGTGCCAGCAGCGTAGATTTGAGGACCCCCACTGAAGCTTTCTTT. Its translation is CASSVDLRTPTEAFF.

This clonotype showed up just a few times. This sequence joins TRBV6-5 and TRBJ2-2; 8 positions match TRBD2. The CDR3 length is 21 residues. Germline V gene lookup returns CDR1 MNHEY and CDR2 SVGAGI. The V gene end was trimmed by 2 bases and the J gene end by 3 bases; junction bases not matched to a gene: 20. CDR3 sequence reads: CASSYNPPGLGFLADTGELFF. The CDR3 bases are TGTGCCAGCAGTTACAACCCTCCGGGACTAGGATTTTTGGCGGACACCGGGGAGCTGTTTTTT.

Within the sample, this clonotype is medium-sized. The CDR3 loop reads CSAAPGTVQETQYF. The CDR3 coding sequence is TGCAGTGCAGCACCTGGGACAGTCCAAGAGACCCAGTACTTC. The chain has TRBV20-1 and TRBJ2-5; 7 bases are a match to TRBD1. The trim removed 6 bases at V and 1 base at J, leaving 8 bases unmatched. This CDR3 has 14 residues. The germline V gene encodes CDR1 DFQATT and CDR2 SNEGSKA (reference sequence).

The chain links TRBV18 to TRBJ1-4; 8 positions match TRBD1. Losses at the gene ends were 1 base for V and 3 bases for J; bases not matched to a gene: 1. The CDR3 totals 15 residues. CDR1 KGHSH and CDR2 LQKENI come from the germline V gene. The CDR3 here is CASSPRTGSNEKLFF. The DNA for the CDR3 is TGTGCCAGCTCACCACGGACAGGGTCTAATGAAAAACTGTTTTTT.

This clonotype was counted a few times. The chain uses TRBV12-3 or TRBV12-4 and TRBJ2-2; 10 bases agree with TRBD1. V lost 7 bases, J lost 4 bases, and 15 bases stayed unmatched. CDR3 length: 18 amino acids. CDR3 residues: CASTQLGQGTLGTGELFF. The CDR3 DNA is TGTGCCAGCACCCAATTGGGACAGGGGACCCTGGGCACCGGGGAGCTGTTTTTT.

This clonotype was recorded a few times. The chain has TRBV9 and TRBJ2-5; D call uncertain. This CDR3 region has 13 residues. V lost 4 bases to trimming and J lost 3 bases, with 10 bases between them. Germline V lookup: CDR1 SGDLS, CDR2 YYNGEE. The CDR3 sequence: CASSPGREETQYF. DNA of the CDR3: TGTGCCAGCAGCCCAGGACGGGAAGAGACCCAGTACTTC.

This clonotype showed up many times. The chain carries TRBV10-2 and TRBJ2-7, with a tentative D call TRBD1 (5 bases). CDR1 WSHSY and CDR2 SAAADI come from the germline V gene. The CDR3 covers 13 residues. The V end lost 4 bases, the J end lost 6 bases, and 13 bases lay between the germline ends. The CDR3 region is CASSGTWGSEQYF. In DNA form, the CDR3 reads TGCGCCAGCAGTGGGACATGGGGTAGCGAGCAGTACTTC.

In its sample, this clonotype was seen a few times. The V and J genes are TRBV28 and TRBJ1-6; D is uncertain. Germline assignment: CDR1 MDHEN and CDR2 SYDVKM. The length of the CDR3 is 17 residues. Trimming removed 3 bases at V and 9 bases at J, with 21 bases between. This CDR3 is CASSFPWTPSRRSPLHF. CDR3 nucleotide sequence: TGTGCCAGCAGTTTCCCGTGGACTCCATCCCGCCGTTCACCCCTCCACTTT.

The chain uses TRBV20-1 and TRBJ2-5; TRBD2 matches at 10 bases. This CDR3 has 16 amino acids. V was clipped by 4 bases and J by 1 base; unmatched bases: 9. Germline CDR1 DFQATT, CDR2 SNEGSKA (reference sequence). CDR3 loop: CSAITLLAGVQETQYF. The CDR3 DNA sequence: TGCAGTGCTATCACTCTGCTAGCGGGGGTCCAAGAGACCCAGTACTTC.

This clonotype was detected a few times. The chain is built from TRBV5-1 and TRBJ2-5; 9 bases are shared with TRBD1. There are 14 residues in the CDR3. Trimming took 5 bases from V and 3 from J; bases not matched to a gene: 5. In germline, CDR1 is SGHRS, CDR2 YFSETQ. DNA for the CDR3: TGCGCCAGCAGTCCAGGGGACAGGGAAGAGACCCAGTACTTC. Translating it yields CASSPGDREETQYF.

This clonotype was observed a handful of times. The rearrangement joins TRBV6-2 or TRBV6-3 to TRBJ1-4; D is uncertain. The CDR3 extends over 16 amino acids. Germline V lookup: CDR1 MNHEY, CDR2 SVGEGT. V was clipped by 3 bases and J by 6 bases, with 17 bases between them. Written as DNA, the CDR3 is TGTGCCAGCAGTTATCTGAGGTCCCCGTGGGATGAAAAACTGTTTTTT. Protein product: CASSYLRSPWDEKLFF.

The chain links TRBV18 to TRBJ2-1; 9 bases map to TRBD2. V lost 1 base and J lost 7; bases outside the gene matches: 2. The CDR3 extends over 14 amino acids. Germline CDR1 and CDR2: KGHSH and LQKENI. CDR3 in amino acids: CASSPLAGVNEQFF. The CDR3 nucleotides read TGTGCCAGCTCACCACTAGCGGGGGTAAATGAGCAGTTCTTC.

V usage is TRBV27 and J usage is TRBJ1-2, with D maybe TRBD1 (5 bases). Trimming took 0 bases from V and 1 from J, leaving 9 bases between them. The germline V gene encodes CDR1 MNHEY and CDR2 SMNVEV (reference sequence). This CDR3 is 15 amino acids long. The CDR3 reads CASSLSSQGNYGYTF. The DNA of the CDR3 is TGTGCCAGCAGTTTATCGAGCCAGGGTAACTATGGCTACACCTTC.

This clonotype was counted between two and nine times. J is TRBJ2-3 and V is TRBV5-6; tentative D call: TRBD1 (5 bases). This CDR3 comprises 15 residues. Trimming removed 4 bases from V and 3 bases from J, with 15 bases in between. Germline V gene lookup returns CDR1 SGHDT and CDR2 YYEEEE. The CDR3 bases are TGTGCCAGCAGCCGGGCCCAGGGTGTAACAGATACGCAGTATTTT. Its protein product is CASSRAQGVTDTQYF.

The rearrangement uses TRBV15 and TRBJ2-5; D ambiguous. The CDR3 consists of 13 residues. The V gene's germline CDR1 is LNHNV and CDR2 YYDKDF (reference sequence). V was clipped by 1 base and J by 5 bases, with 8 bases between them. DNA for the CDR3: TGTGCCACCAGCAGAGGAAACCGGGAGACCCAGTACTTC. This codes for CATSRGNRETQYF.

The chain is built from TRBV4-1 and TRBJ2-4, with D possibly being TRBD1 (5 bases). Trimming took 3 bases from V and 7 from J, leaving 22 bases between them. Germline CDR1 reads MGHRA; CDR2 reads YSYEKL. The CDR3 is 17 amino acids. The CDR3 here is CASSHKGAGRGLNIQYF. The CDR3 DNA reads TGCGCCAGCAGCCACAAAGGGGCCGGGCGAGGTTTGAACATTCAGTACTTC.

The chain joins TRBV7-9 to TRBJ2-1; D gene unclear. Germline V gives CDR1 SEHNR, CDR2 FQNEAQ (reference sequence). The CDR3 extends over 12 amino acids. Trimming took off 5 bases at V and 7 bases at J, with 9 bases between the two ends. The CDR3 is CASSPLSNEQFF. In nucleotides, the CDR3 is TGTGCCAGCAGCCCGCTTAGTAATGAGCAGTTCTTC.

This clonotype was seen a handful of times. This chain joins TRBV6-2 or TRBV6-3 and TRBJ2-5, with D perhaps given as TRBD1 or TRBD2 (5 bases each). The V gene lost 8 bases and the J gene lost 7 bases, with 14 bases spanning the gap. Germline V gene lookup returns CDR1 MNHEY and CDR2 SVGEGT. This CDR3 has 12 residues. The CDR3 protein is CASSRGEATQYF. The CDR3 DNA is TGTGCCAGCTCGAGGGGCGAGGCGACCCAGTACTTC.

As DNA, the CDR3 is TGCGCCAGCAGCTTGGCTAGCGGGCCCCGGGATACGCAGTATTTT. Protein sequence: CASSLASGPRDTQYF. V is TRBV5-1 and J is TRBJ2-3; 8 bases fit TRBD2. The germline V gene has CDR1 SGHRS and CDR2 YFSETQ. Trimming cost V 0 bases and J 6 bases; bases outside gene matches: 6. The CDR3 spans 15 residues.

J is TRBJ2-3 and V is TRBV5-1; 8 nucleotides line up with TRBD2. Germline CDR1 SGHRS, CDR2 YFSETQ. V shed 4 bases, J shed 6 bases, and the junction held 10 bases outside the gene matches. The CDR3 contains 15 residues. CDR3 DNA: TGCGCCAGCAGCGGCTCGGGGGGGCCGTGGGATACGCAGTATTTT. Translated: CASSGSGGPWDTQYF.

This clonotype has only a few counts. This chain joins TRBV18 and TRBJ1-1; no reliable D call. The CDR3 is made up of 13 amino acids. The germline V and J ends were trimmed by 1 base and 3 bases, with 6 bases remaining between them. Germline CDR1 is KGHSH and CDR2 is LQKENI. CDR3 coding DNA: TGTGCCAGCTCACCACAGTTGTACACTGAAGCTTTCTTT. Its translation is CASSPQLYTEAFF.

There are a few counts of this clonotype. This chain uses TRBV19 with TRBJ2-7, with 7 bases that match TRBD1. Trimming took 2 bases from V and 7 from J; bases not matched to a gene: 8. Germline V gene sequence: CDR1 LNHDA, CDR2 SQIVND (reference sequence). This CDR3 comprises 14 residues. CDR3 bases: TGTGCCAGTAGTATATATGACAGGGCAAAGGAGCAGTACTTC. It is translated as CASSIYDRAKEQYF.

CDR3 sequence reads: CSARDRVGGYNSPLHF. The CDR3, as DNA: TGCAGTGCTAGAGACAGGGTTGGAGGGTATAATTCACCCCTCCACTTT. The chain uses TRBV20-1 and TRBJ1-6; tentative D call: TRBD1 (5 bases). The V gene's germline CDR1 is DFQATT and CDR2 SNEGSKA (reference sequence). V lost 0 bases, J lost 4 bases, and 13 bases lay in between. CDR3 length: 16 amino acids.